This T cell receptor beta chain appears in the sequencing data of a study of regulatory T cells in long-lasting Graves disease. Study-wide background: Graves' patients diagnosed newly had used antithyroid drugs under 3 months.

Sample time point: newly diagnosed GD, antithyroid drugs for less than 3 months. From PBMCs, RNA was extracted and then used to make the TCR library. The length of the CDR3 is 17 residues. From germline, CDR1 is DFQATT and CDR2 SNEGSKA (reference sequence). V gave up 6 bases and J gave up 0 bases; unmatched junction bases: 16. CDR3-region Arm-PCR and iRepertoire HTBI primers produced the TCR beta libraries. One entry per CDR3 protein results from TCRdb running MiXCR on the multiplex PCR reads. The profile covers about 560,000 distinct CDR3 sequences, with about 16% appearing a single time and about 11% taken by the ten largest. Worth noting for this clonotype: The antigen is not known.

Notes on the study in general: With persistent disease, TRBV28, TRBJ1-2 and TRBJ2-5 were the favored segments.

The sample was also linked to a second study, of T cells in Graves' hyperthyroidism and ophthalmopathy. That work contributes: Primed by the HTBI set, a first-round RT-PCR was run on the TCR CDR3.

V usage is TRBV20-1 and J usage is TRBJ1-1; 7 nucleotides line up with TRBD1. Source: peripheral blood mononuclear cells (PBMCs), taken at new diagnosis, from a patient treated with antithyroid drugs. This receptor was taken from a man aged 18 to 30 with Graves disease. This CDR3 is CSAPSGPRQGLNTEAFF. In DNA, the CDR3 is TGCAGTGCCCCGAGTGGTCCCCGACAGGGACTGAACACTGAAGCTTTCTTT.